This is a list of T cell receptor beta chains from one sample in a study of beta chain features in type 1 diabetes. The table came from immunoSEQ multiplex PCR; TCRdb's copy has only in-frame clones and leaves some out. The sample has around 310,000 clones; 11% are singletons. The sample comprised naive CD4+ T cells from blood. The source of these receptors is a woman aged 25-40 years in good health. Each CDR3 is given with its conserved first and last residue. The order of the fields is J gene, V gene, D gene, CDR3 protein. D genes are given only for firm matches.

TRBJ1-1 | TRBV7-9 | - | CASSRREGTEAFF
TRBJ2-1 | TRBV6-1 | TRBD2 | CASSSLAGSDEQFF
TRBJ2-1 | TRBV7-3 | TRBD2 | CASSSTSGNFYEQFF
TRBJ2-5 | TRBV5-1 | TRBD1 | CASSPGTGFGETQYF
TRBJ2-6 | TRBV5-6 | TRBD1 | CASSLAGGGANVLTF
TRBJ2-1 | TRBV29-1 | - | CSVEESSRDEQFF
TRBJ1-1 | TRBV6-5 | - | CASSYSTPADTEAFF
TRBJ2-1 | TRBV7-2 | - | CASSLYSNEQFF
TRBJ1-2 | TRBV28 | - | CASSPWGGGYTF
TRBJ1-2 | TRBV27 | - | CASSPLAGARGYTF
TRBJ2-1 | TRBV11-3 | TRBD2 | CASSLLAGMNEQFF
TRBJ2-2 | TRBV30 | TRBD2 | CAWSVGSGSPGELFF
TRBJ1-4 | TRBV9 | - | CASSPGEAFEKLFF
TRBJ2-7 | TRBV27 | TRBD1 | CASSTTDRAYGQYF
TRBJ2-7 | TRBV5-6 | TRBD2 | CASSFLAGVYEQYF